Each of the 15 T cell receptor beta chains below was sequenced from the same sample in a study of CD8+ T cells in alopecia areata. Following extraction, RNA underwent reverse transcription to cDNA, which served as the sequencing template. The method was immunoSEQ multiplex PCR; TCRdb's version includes in-frame clones alone and lacks a portion of them. The data hold about 150,000 clones, with 45% to 55% observed a single time. Here the sequenced sample was CD8+ T cells sorted from blood, taken at week 0. Source of these receptors: a human donor with alopecia areata.

This clone was counted only a few times. Other DNA sequences of this sample code for an identical CDR3. The chain carries TRBV29-1 and TRBJ2-7; possibly TRBD1 for D (5 bases). This CDR3 is 11 amino acids long. V lost 6 bases to trimming and J lost 4 bases, with 10 bases between them. Germline CDR1 and CDR2: SQVTM and ANQGSEA. The CDR3 bases are TGCAGCGTAGTCGACAGTTACGAGCAGTACTTC. Translating it yields CSVVDSYEQYF.

J is TRBJ2-5 and V is TRBV13; D ambiguous. This CDR3 comprises 14 residues. Trimming removed 4 bases from V and 2 bases from J, with 11 bases in between. From germline, CDR1 is PRHDT and CDR2 FYEKMQ (reference sequence). The CDR3 DNA reads as TGTGCCAGCAGCTCCGACGCGGCACAAGAGACCCAGTACTTC. As protein: CASSSDAAQETQYF.

This clone has more than one count but fewer than ten. This chain joins TRBV30 and TRBJ2-1, with 10 positions matching TRBD2. Germline V lookup: CDR1 GTSNPN, CDR2 SVGIG (reference sequence). The CDR3 sequence is 16 residues long. The J segment lost 1 base and the V segment lost 4 bases, leaving 7 bases of the junction unmatched. The CDR3 spells CAWTPSGGWSYNEQFF. The CDR3 region has the DNA TGTGCCTGGACCCCTAGCGGGGGCTGGTCCTACAATGAGCAGTTCTTC. The variable domain in full, with the rest retrieved from reference TRBV30 and TRBJ2-1, is SQTIHQWPATLVQPVGSPLSLECTVEGTSNPNLYWYRQAAGRGLQLLFYSVGIGQISSEVPQNLSASRPQDRQFILSSKKLLLSDSGFYLCAWTPSGGWSYNEQFFGPGTRLTVL.

The table lists this clone with a few counts. The CDR3 DNA follows: TGTGCCAGCAGTCTTAGCGGGGCCGAGCAGTACTTC. Translating it yields CASSLSGAEQYF. The rearrangement uses TRBV6-5 and TRBJ2-7; 8 bases align to TRBD2. Germline V gene lookup returns CDR1 MNHEY and CDR2 SVGAGI. Losses at the gene ends were 5 bases for V and 6 bases for J; bases not matched to a gene: 3. This CDR3 is built from 12 residues.

Comments on this clone: The junction does not match germline at one end; this may be a read error. This chain joins TRBV7-6 and TRBJ2-7; tentatively, D is TRBD1 or TRBD2 (5 bases each). Germline V CDR1 and CDR2: SGHVS, FNYEAQ. The CDR3 totals 13 residues. This chain's CDR3 is CASSLGVSNEQYF. DNA of the CDR3: TGTGCCAGCAGCTTGGGGGTCTCCAACGAGCAGTACTTC. Combining the CDR3 with reference TRBV7-6 and TRBJ2-7 gives the whole variable domain GAGVSQSPRYKVTKRGQDVALRCDPISGHVSLYWYRQALGQGPEFLTYFNYEAQQDKSGLPNDRFSAERPEGSISTLTIQRTEQRDSAMYRCASSLGVSNEQYFGPGTRLTVT.

V usage is TRBV7-9 and J usage is TRBJ2-7; tentatively, D is TRBD1 or TRBD2 (6 bases each). V lost 4 bases, J lost 3 bases, and 13 bases lay in between. Per the germline V gene, CDR1 is SEHNR and CDR2 is FQNEAQ (reference sequence). The CDR3 runs to 14 residues. The CDR3 reads CASSSQGGNYEQYF. In DNA, the CDR3 is TGTGCCAGCAGCTCGCAAGGGGGGAACTACGAGCAGTACTTC.

This sequence joins TRBV7-3 and TRBJ2-2; 8 bases are shared with TRBD2. J lost 7 bases, V lost 5 bases, and 9 bases had no gene match. Per the germline V gene, CDR1 is SGHTA and CDR2 is FQGTGA. CDR3 size: 15 residues. In DNA form, the CDR3 reads TGTGCCAGCAGCGAATCCGGGACTAGTAGCGGGGAGCTGTTTTTT. This translates into CASSESGTSSGELFF.

The chain is built from TRBV9 and TRBJ1-6; no reliable D call. The ends were cut back, 0 bases at V and 7 bases at J, with 2 bases in the middle. The CDR3 has 12 residues. CDR1 SGDLS and CDR2 YYNGEE come from the germline V gene. CDR3 sequence (DNA): TGTGCCAGCAGCGTAGGGAATTCACCCCTCCACTTT. Translated: CASSVGNSPLHF.

Concerning this clone itself: The likely explanation is a read error, given a far larger clone one base away. The rearrangement links TRBV27 to TRBJ1-2; TRBD1 is a possible D gene (5 bases). The CDR3 totals 15 residues. Per germline, CDR1 MNHEY and CDR2 SMNVEV (reference sequence). The CDR3 loop is CACSYAGTPRDGYTF. CDR3 nucleotides: TGTGCCTGCAGTTACGCCGGGACGCCGAGGGATGGCTACACCTTC.

A few counts support this clone. One end of the junction does not line up with germline, which may come from a read error. CDR3 in DNA: TGTGCCAGCAGCTCCGACTATGGCTACACCTTC. Residues: CASSSDYGYTF. The gene calls are TRBV4-1 and TRBJ1-2; D is unclear. In germline, CDR1 is MGHRA, CDR2 YSYEKL. The CDR3 is made up of 11 amino acids.

The chain links TRBV30 to TRBJ1-3; 8 bases match TRBD1. J lost 0 bases, V lost 7 bases, and 11 bases had no gene match. CDR3 length: 16 residues. Germline V CDR1 and CDR2: GTSNPN, SVGIG (reference sequence). The chain's CDR3 is CAFMPRTGLSGNTIYF. CDR3 bases: TGTGCCTTCATGCCCCGGACAGGGCTCTCTGGAAACACCATATATTTT.

This clone appeared a single time. This sequence joins TRBV5-6 and TRBJ1-1; possibly TRBD1 for D (5 bases). V lost 2 bases to trimming and J lost 0 bases, with 11 bases between them. The CDR3 runs to 15 residues. Germline assignment: CDR1 SGHDT and CDR2 YYEEEE. Here the CDR3 DNA reads TGTGCCAGCAGCTTAATGACAGCCATGAACACTGAAGCTTTCTTT. This gives the protein CASSLMTAMNTEAFF. Using reference TRBV5-6 and TRBJ1-1 for the parts outside the CDR3, the full variable domain is DAGVTQSPTHLIKTRGQQVTLRCSPKSGHDTVSWYQQALGQGPQFIFQYYEEEERQRGNFPDRFSGHQFPNYSSELNVNALLLGDSALYLCASSLMTAMNTEAFFGQGTRLTVV.

The V and J genes are TRBV10-3 and TRBJ1-6, with TRBD1 identical over 10 bases. V shed 2 bases, J shed 10 bases, and the junction held 8 bases outside the gene matches. This CDR3 region has 16 residues. Germline assignment: CDR1 ENHRY and CDR2 SYGVKD. The CDR3 nucleotides read TGTGCCATCAGTGAGGGGCGCGGGACAGGGGAATCACCCCTCCACTTT. Translating it yields CAISEGRGTGESPLHF.

This clone was observed a few times. The J gene is TRBJ2-7, the V gene TRBV13; tentatively, D is TRBD2 (6 bases). The CDR3 consists of 14 residues. V was cut by 4 bases and J by 7 bases, with 17 bases left in between. CDR1 PRHDT and CDR2 FYEKMQ come from the germline V gene (reference sequence). DNA of the CDR3: TGTGCCAGCAGCTATTCAACGGGACTCCCAGAGCAGTACTTC. Amino acids: CASSYSTGLPEQYF.

Only one count was recorded for this clone. The V call is TRBV7-9, the J call TRBJ2-5; D gene ambiguous. The CDR3 loop spans 10 amino acids. Trimming cost V 6 bases and J 4 bases, with 3 bases left between them. Looked up from germline, CDR1 is SEHNR and CDR2 is FQNEAQ (reference sequence). The CDR3, as DNA: TGTGCCAGCAGGGGAGAGACCCAGTACTTC. It is translated as CASRGETQYF.